This TCR beta chain emerged from a study of T cells expressing NK-cell markers (dated by TCRdb to about 2020). For the study in its entirety: In sorted CD3+CD56+NKG2C+, CD3+CD56+NKG2C- and CD3+CD56-NKG2C+ T-cell subsets from several donors, TCR beta-chain repertoires were profiled. Seven of the eight sequenced donors were HCMV-seropositive and one was HCMV-seronegative. Sequencing of the libraries produced 2 x 150 bp reads on Illumina HiSeq 2000/2500, MiSeq or NextSeq. The study sequenced eight donors, all healthy volunteers chosen at random: three men and five women.

HCMV-specific IgG was detected in serum with a commercial ELISA kit to determine HCMV serostatus. Ficoll density gradient centrifugation was used to isolate peripheral blood mononuclear cells from blood. The CDR3 runs 14 residues from the cysteine to the phenylalanine. DNA is not on record. The germline V gene supplies CDR1 SQVTM and CDR2 ANQGSEA. As for this clonotype: Its antigen is unknown.

The data were produced on an Illumina HiSeq 2000. 5'RACE template switching, by which a universal primer site and unique molecular identifiers were added, was used to make TCR beta cDNA libraries. Priming for cDNA synthesis came from the TCR beta constant segment, and two successive PCR amplification steps followed. In the paper's pipeline: Reads were demultiplexed and grouped by UMI with MIGEC, and clonotypes were assembled and quantified with MiTCR. Only TCR cDNA sequences supported by at least two reads were kept to exclude erroneous sequences. The tcR package was used for downstream repertoire analysis, with clonotypes matched between fractions based on CDR3 nucleotide sequence plus V segment. VDJmatch was used to annotate antigen specificity against VDJdb, with one amino acid substitution in CDR3 permitted. The reads, reprocessed by TCRdb, yield one row per CDR3 protein sequence and no DNA. TCRdb's processing, not the authors', yielded these V and J calls. The sample table holds 500,000 to 600,000 distinct CDR3 sequences. Together, the top ten hold 3.5% to 4.5% of the sample.

Beyond this particular receptor, the publication reports: Those dominant clonotypes were again the most abundant among CD3+CD56-NKG2C+ cells in a handful of donors, at about 28.3-65%. For more than 5 donors, the dominant CD3+CD56+NKG2C+ clonotypes were among the top 10 CD8+ clonotypes and accounted for roughly 1.0-7.5% of CD8+ T cells. Whether the expanded NKG2C-expressing T cell clones were specific for HCMV antigens remained unclear.

The sequenced sample consisted of blood T cells: a sorted CD56 or NKG2C T cell subset, CD4+ or CD8+ T cells, or bulk PBMC T cells (not recorded which). The V and J segments used are TRBV29-1 and TRBJ2-7; TCRdb's D call of TRBD2 is untestable without DNA. The receptor's source is a man younger than 30 in good health. Donor details come from another sample of the same person, matched by shared clones. The CDR3 loop reads CSVPAEEGSYEQYF.